This T cell receptor beta chain is from a study of T cells expressing NK-cell markers. Whole-study context: Among eight sequenced donors, seven carried HCMV seropositivity while one was seronegative. Study-wide findings and caveats: In roughly six donors, dominant NKG2C+ clonotypes were roughly 1.0-8% of CD8+ T cells. Certain NKG2C+ T cell clones were expanded, and their HCMV specificity remained unclear. The leading position in the CD3+CD56-NKG2C+ fraction of a few donors also went to these clonotypes.

TCRdb reprocessed the 5' RACE reads and stores each CDR3 protein as one record, lacking DNA. The table lists 400,000 or so distinct CDR3 sequences, with roughly 10% in the top ten. The CDR3 runs to 15 residues. The germline V gene has CDR1 SGHRS and CDR2 YFSETQ. Concerning this clonotype: As yet, its antigen is unknown.

This chain links TRBV5-1 with TRBJ2-3; TCRdb calls TRBD1, which cannot be checked without DNA. The material sequenced was blood T cells: a sorted CD56 or NKG2C T cell subset, CD4+ or CD8+ T cells, or bulk PBMC T cells (not recorded which). This TCR was recovered from a woman in her forties or fifties in good health. The CDR3 loop is CASSLMGRAGDTQYF.